This TCR gamma chain is from a study of Vδ1+ human thymocytes (dated by TCRdb to 2017 to 2018). As for the study more broadly: The study characterised mRNA-level TRG and TRD CDR3 repertoires of highly purified Vdelta1+ thymocytes from young children as a data resource. The multiplex-based CDR3 amplicon strategy had previously been validated against 5'RACE-based CDR3 amplicon generation methods. General study outcomes and caveats: In contrast to oligoclonal peripheral blood repertoires, thymic TRG and TRD repertoires appeared to be highly polyclonal with Gaussian CDR3 length distributions. Because unexpected Vdelta2 sequences could lead to misinterpretation of bulk repertoire data, the authors recommended using highly purified populations and validating at the single-cell level. Because no clustering by age or sex was observed, donors were not stratified by these variables in the analyses. Numerous TRG clonotypes were shared among donors (up to roughly 6.9x10^3), while TRD repertoires were essentially private (a maximum of roughly 120 shared). Even though sort purity was high, roughly 20% of thymic TRD sequences were Vdelta2 (and few were Vdelta3), which was not the case for the peripheral blood Vdelta1+ controls.

RNA extraction was performed with the RNeasy mini kit, and reverse transcription was done with Superscript III. Multiplex PCR was used to generate CDR3 amplicons, with pooled V-gene forward primers and a constant-region reverse primer carrying Illumina adaptor overhangs. After gel purification, the amplicons were indexed with Nextera index primers over about 8 extra PCR cycles and then purified using AMPure XP beads. Sequencing of the libraries was done on an Illumina MiSeq using paired-end 250 bp reads, dual indexing and a 20% PhiX spike-in. The original methods were these. Reads were quality checked with FastQC, and TRG read pairs were merged with ea-utils fastq-join. Annotation of sequences was performed with IMGT/HighV-QUEST, only productive sequences with unambiguous V-gene assignment were retained, and clonotypes were defined by identical CDR3 sequence. For downstream analysis, VDJtools 1.1.1, tcR 2.2.3, Treemap and vegan Shannon diversity in R 3.4.4 were used. TCRdb reanalyzed the public reads with the CATT caller, and identical DNA sequences were merged afterwards. The V and J calls follow TCRdb's processing rather than the paper's. The sample records 25,000 to 35,000 gamma-chain clones, 20% of which are singletons. Together, the top ten hold approximately 1.7% of the sample.

CDR1 and CDR2 (VTNTFY, YDVSTARD) derive from the germline V gene (reference sequence). V trim: 0 bases; J trim: 9 bases; unmatched bases: 8. The CDR3 measures 13 amino acids from cysteine to phenylalanine. This entry keeps only the CDR3 DNA: 39 bases, framed from base 1. In its sample, this clone was seen a few times. Its antigen target is currently unknown. No much larger clone is present one base from it, and per-base qualities are unavailable. Thymic samples were depleted of alphabeta T cells, then CD3+ TCRVdelta1+ TCRVdelta2- thymocytes were FACS-sorted. Sorted Vdelta1+ thymocyte purity ranged from about 96% to 99.6%. Thymic specimens were obtained from 8 paediatric patients, aged from roughly 5 days to 16 months, who were undergoing corrective cardiac surgery. After the thymic tissue was dispersed, mononuclear cells were isolated using a Histopaque-1077 density gradient. For staining, the antibodies used were anti-TCRVdelta1 clone TS8.2, anti-TCRVdelta2 clone B6, anti-CD3 clone HIT3a and anti-TCRalphabeta clone IP26.

The sequence was obtained from a boy in the first two years of life who had congenital heart surgery. What was sequenced was Vdelta1+ gamma-delta thymocytes from the thymus. This sample's cell subset or site label indicates: FACS-sorted CD3+ TCRalphabeta- TCRVdelta1+ TCRVdelta2- thymocytes. This chain is built from TRGV3 and TRGJ1 or TRGJ2. CDR3 loop: CATWDRLCAKKLF. The nucleotide sequence is TGTGCCACCTGGGACAGGCTTTGTGCTAAGAAACTCTTT.